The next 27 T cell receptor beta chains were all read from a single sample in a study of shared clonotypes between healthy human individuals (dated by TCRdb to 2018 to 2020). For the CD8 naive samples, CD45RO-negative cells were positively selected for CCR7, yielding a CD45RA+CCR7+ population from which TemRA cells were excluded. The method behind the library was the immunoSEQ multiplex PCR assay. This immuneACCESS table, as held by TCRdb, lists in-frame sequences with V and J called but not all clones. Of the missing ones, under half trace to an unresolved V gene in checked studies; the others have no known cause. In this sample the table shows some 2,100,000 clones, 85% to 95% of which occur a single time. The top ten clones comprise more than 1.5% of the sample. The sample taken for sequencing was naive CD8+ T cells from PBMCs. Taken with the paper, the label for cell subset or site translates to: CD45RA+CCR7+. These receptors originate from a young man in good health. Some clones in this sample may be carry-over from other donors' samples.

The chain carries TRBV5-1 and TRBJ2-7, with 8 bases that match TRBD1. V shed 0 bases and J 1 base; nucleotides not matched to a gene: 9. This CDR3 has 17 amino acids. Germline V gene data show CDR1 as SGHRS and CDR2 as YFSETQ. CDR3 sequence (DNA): TGCGCCAGCAGCTTGGGTTTCTTCGGACAGGGATCCTACGAGCAGTACTTC. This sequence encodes CASSLGFFGQGSYEQYF.

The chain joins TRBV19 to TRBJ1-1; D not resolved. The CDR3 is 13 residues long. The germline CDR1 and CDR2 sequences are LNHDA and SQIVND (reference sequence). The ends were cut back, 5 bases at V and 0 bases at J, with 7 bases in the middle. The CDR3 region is CASSLVMNTEAFF. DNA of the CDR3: TGTGCCAGTAGTCTGGTCATGAACACTGAAGCTTTCTTT.

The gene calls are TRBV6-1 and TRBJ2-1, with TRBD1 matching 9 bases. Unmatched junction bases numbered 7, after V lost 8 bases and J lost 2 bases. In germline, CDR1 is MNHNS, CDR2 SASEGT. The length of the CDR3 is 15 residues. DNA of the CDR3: TGTGCCAGCCTAAAGGGACAGGGCGCCTACAATGAGCAGTTCTTC. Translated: CASLKGQGAYNEQFF.

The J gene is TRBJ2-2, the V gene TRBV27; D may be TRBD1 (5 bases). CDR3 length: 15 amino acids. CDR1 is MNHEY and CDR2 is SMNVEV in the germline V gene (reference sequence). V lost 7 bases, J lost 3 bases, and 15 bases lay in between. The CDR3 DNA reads TGTGCCAGCACCCTAGACCCAGGGTACACCGGGGAGCTGTTTTTT. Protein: CASTLDPGYTGELFF.

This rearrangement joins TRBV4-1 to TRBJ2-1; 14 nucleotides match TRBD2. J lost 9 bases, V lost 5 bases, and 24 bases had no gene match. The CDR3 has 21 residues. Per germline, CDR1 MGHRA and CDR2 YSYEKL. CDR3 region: CASSSNYYRLAGGPYSGEQFF. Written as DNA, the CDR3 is TGCGCCAGCAGCTCAAATTACTACCGACTAGCGGGAGGGCCATATTCGGGTGAGCAGTTCTTC.

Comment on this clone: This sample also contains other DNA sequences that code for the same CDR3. In nucleotides, the CDR3 is TGTGCCAGCAGCCCAGGGACTAGCTACGAGCAGTACTTC. This gives the protein CASSPGTSYEQYF. The chain has TRBV9 and TRBJ2-7; TRBD2 matches 8 bases. The CDR3 sequence is 13 residues long. The junction had 3 bases not matched to a gene; V was cut back by 4 bases and J by 3 bases. The germline V gene has CDR1 SGDLS and CDR2 YYNGEE.

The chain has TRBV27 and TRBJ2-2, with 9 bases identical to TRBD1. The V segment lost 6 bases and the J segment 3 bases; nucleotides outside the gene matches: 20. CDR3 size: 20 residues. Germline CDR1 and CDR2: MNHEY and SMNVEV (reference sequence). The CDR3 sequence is CASRQTTRQGVLIYTGELFF. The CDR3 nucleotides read TGTGCCAGCAGGCAAACGACGAGACAGGGGGTGTTAATCTACACCGGGGAGCTGTTTTTT.

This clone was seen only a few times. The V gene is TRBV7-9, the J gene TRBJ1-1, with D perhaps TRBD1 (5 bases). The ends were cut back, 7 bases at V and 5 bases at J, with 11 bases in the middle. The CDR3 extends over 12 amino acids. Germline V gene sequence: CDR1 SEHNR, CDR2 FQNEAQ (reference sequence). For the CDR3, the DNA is TGTGCCAGCACCAAGGGGATTACTGAAGCTTTCTTT. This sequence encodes CASTKGITEAFF.

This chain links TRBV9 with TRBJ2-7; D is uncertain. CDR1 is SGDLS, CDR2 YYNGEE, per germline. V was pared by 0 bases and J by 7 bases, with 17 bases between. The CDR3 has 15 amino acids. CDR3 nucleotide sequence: TGTGCCAGCAGCGTAGGTGCACGGTCCCCCGGGGAGCAGTACTTC. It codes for CASSVGARSPGEQYF.

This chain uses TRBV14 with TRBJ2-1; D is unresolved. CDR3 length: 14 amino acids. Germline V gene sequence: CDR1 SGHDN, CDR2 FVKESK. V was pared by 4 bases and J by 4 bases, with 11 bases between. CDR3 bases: TGTGCCAGCAGCCCCTTACAGAGTTACAATGAGCAGTTCTTC. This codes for CASSPLQSYNEQFF. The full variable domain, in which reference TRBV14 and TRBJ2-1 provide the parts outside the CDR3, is EAGVTQFPSHSVIEKGQTVTLRCDPISGHDNLYWYRRVMGKEIKFLLHFVKESKQDESGMPNNRFLAERTGGTYSTLKVQPAELEDSGVYFCASSPLQSYNEQFFGPGTRLTVL.

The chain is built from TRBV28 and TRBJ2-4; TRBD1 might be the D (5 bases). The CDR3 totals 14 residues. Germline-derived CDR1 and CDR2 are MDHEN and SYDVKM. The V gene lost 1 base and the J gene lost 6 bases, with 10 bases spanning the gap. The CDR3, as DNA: TGTGCCAGCAGTTTATTTTCCAGGGTAAACATTCAGTACTTC. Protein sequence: CASSLFSRVNIQYF. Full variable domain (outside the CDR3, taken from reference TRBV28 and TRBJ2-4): DVKVTQSSRYLVKRTGEKVFLECVQDMDHENMFWYRQDPGLGLRLIYFSYDVKMKEKGDIPEGYSVSREKKERFSLILESASTNQTSMYLCASSLFSRVNIQYFGAGTRLSVL.

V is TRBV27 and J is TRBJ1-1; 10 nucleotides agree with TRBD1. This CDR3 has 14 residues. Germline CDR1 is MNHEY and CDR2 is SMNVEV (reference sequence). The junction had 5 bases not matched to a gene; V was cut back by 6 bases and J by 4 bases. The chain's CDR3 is CASRPDRGLTEAFF. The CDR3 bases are TGTGCCAGCAGACCCGACAGGGGGCTCACTGAAGCTTTCTTT.

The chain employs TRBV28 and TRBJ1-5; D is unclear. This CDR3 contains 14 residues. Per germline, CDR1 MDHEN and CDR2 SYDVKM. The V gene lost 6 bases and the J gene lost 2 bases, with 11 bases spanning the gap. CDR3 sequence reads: CASRRTHGNQPQHF. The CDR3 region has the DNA TGTGCCAGCAGACGGACCCACGGCAATCAGCCCCAGCATTTT.

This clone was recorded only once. DNA for the CDR3: TGTGCCAGCAGCCCGGGTCTAGTTGGGCCTGAAGCTTTCTTT. Translation: CASSPGLVGPEAFF. The chain recombines TRBV6-5 with TRBJ1-1; D is uncertain. Germline V gives CDR1 MNHEY, CDR2 SVGAGI. The CDR3 loop spans 14 amino acids. With 6 bases removed from V and 6 bases from J, the gap between germline ends came to 17 bases.

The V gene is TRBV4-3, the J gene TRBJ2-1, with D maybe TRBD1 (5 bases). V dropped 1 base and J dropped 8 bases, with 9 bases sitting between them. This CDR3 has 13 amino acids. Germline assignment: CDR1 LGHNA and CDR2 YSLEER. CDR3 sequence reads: CASSQVQGDEQFF. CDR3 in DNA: TGCGCCAGCAGCCAAGTCCAGGGCGATGAGCAGTTCTTC.

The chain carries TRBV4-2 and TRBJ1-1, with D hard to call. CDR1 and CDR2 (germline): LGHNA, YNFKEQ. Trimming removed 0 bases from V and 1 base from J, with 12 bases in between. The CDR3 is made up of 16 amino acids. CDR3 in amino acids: CASSQEVGSENTEAFF. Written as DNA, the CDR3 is TGTGCCAGCAGCCAAGAAGTCGGGTCAGAGAACACTGAAGCTTTCTTT.

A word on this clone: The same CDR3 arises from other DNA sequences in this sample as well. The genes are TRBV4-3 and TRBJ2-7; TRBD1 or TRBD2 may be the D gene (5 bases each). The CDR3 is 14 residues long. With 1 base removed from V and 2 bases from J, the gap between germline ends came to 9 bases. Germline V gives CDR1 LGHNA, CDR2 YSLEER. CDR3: CASSQALGAYEQYF. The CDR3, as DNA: TGCGCCAGCAGCCAAGCCTTGGGGGCCTACGAGCAGTACTTC.

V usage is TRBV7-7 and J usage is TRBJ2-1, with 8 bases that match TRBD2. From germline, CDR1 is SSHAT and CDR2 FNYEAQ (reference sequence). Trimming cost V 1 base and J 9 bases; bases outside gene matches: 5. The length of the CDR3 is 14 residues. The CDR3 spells CASSLGGLGVEQFF. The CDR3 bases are TGTGCCAGCAGCTTAGGGGGACTAGGGGTTGAGCAGTTCTTC.

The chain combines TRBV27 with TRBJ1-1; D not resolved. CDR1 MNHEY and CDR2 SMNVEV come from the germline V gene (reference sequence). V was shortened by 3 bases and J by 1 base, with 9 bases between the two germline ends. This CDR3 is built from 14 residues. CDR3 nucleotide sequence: TGTGCCAGCAGTTTCGTGGGAGCGAACACTGAAGCTTTCTTT. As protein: CASSFVGANTEAFF.

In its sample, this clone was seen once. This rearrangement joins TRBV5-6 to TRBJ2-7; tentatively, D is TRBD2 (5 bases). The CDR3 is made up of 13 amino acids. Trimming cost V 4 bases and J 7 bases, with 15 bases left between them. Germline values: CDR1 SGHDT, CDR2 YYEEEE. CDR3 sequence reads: CASSRGPVREQYF. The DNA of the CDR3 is TGTGCCAGCAGCCGCGGGCCGGTCCGGGAGCAGTACTTC.

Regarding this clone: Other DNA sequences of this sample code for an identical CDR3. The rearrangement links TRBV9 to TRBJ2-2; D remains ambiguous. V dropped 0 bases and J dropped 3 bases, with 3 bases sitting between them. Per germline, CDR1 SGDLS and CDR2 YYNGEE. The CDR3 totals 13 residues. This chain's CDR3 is CASSVGDTGELFF. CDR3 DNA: TGTGCCAGCAGCGTAGGAGACACCGGGGAGCTGTTTTTT. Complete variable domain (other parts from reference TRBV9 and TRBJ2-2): DSGVTQTPKHLITATGQRVTLRCSPRSGDLSVYWYQQSLDQGLQFLIQYYNGEERAKGNILERFSAQQFPDLHSELNLSSLELGDSALYFCASSVGDTGELFFGEGSRLTVL.

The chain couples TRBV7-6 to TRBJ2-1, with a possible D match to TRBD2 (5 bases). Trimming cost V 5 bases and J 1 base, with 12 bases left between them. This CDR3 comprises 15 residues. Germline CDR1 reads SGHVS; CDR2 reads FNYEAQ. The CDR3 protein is CASSDRLRSYNEQFF. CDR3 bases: TGTGCCAGCAGCGACCGACTAAGATCCTACAATGAGCAGTTCTTC.

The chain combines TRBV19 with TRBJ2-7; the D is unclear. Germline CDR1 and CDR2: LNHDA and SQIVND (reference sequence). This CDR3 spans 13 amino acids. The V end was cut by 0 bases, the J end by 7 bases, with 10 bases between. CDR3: CASSIDSGWEQYF. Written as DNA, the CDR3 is TGTGCCAGTAGTATAGATTCGGGCTGGGAGCAGTACTTC.

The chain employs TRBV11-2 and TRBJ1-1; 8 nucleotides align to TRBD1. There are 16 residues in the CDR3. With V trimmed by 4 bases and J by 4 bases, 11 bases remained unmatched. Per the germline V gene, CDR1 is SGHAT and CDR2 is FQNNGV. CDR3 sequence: CASSSPPGGAGTEAFF. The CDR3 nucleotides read TGTGCCAGCAGCTCTCCCCCAGGGGGCGCGGGCACTGAAGCTTTCTTT.

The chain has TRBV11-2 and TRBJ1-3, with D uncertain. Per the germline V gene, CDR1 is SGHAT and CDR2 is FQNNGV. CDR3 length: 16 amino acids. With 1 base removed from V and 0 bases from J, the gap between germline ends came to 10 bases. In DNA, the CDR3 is TGTGCCAGCAGCTTAGCCCTACAGAGCTCTGGAAACACCATATATTTT. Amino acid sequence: CASSLALQSSGNTIYF.

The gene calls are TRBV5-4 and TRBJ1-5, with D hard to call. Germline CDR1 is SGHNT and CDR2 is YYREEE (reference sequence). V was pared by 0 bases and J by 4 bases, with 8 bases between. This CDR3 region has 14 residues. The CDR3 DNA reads TGTGCCAGCAGCTTGGGTGGTGAGAATCAGCCCCAGCATTTT. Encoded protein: CASSLGGENQPQHF.

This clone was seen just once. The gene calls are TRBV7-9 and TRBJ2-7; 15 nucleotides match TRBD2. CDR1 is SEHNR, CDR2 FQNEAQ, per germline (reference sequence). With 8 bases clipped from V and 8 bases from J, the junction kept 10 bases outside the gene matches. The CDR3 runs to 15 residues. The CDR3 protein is CASAGLAGGLLKQYF. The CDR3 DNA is TGTGCCAGCGCGGGACTAGCGGGAGGCCTCCTCAAGCAGTACTTC.